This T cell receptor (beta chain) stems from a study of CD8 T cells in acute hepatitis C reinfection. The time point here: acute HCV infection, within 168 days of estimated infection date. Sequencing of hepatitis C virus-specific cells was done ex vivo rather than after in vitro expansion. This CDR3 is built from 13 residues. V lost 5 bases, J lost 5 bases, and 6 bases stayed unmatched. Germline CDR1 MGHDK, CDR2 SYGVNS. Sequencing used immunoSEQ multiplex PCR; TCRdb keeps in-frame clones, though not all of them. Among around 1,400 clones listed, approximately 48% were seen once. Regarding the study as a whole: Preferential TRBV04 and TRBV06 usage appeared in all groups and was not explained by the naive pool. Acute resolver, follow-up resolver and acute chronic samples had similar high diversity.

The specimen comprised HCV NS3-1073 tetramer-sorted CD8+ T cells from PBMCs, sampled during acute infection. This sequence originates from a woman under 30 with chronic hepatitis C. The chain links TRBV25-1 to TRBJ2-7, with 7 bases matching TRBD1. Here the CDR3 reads CASSTGTVNEQYF. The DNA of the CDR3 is TGTGCCAGCAGTACCGGGACAGTCAACGAGCAGTACTTC.